This TCR beta chain was observed in a study of beta chain features in type 1 diabetes. Study-level points and caveats: All four CD4+ subsets of Type 1 diabetes patients contained TCRB CDR3s that were moderately but significantly shorter. The cDNA sequencing approach could over-represent high-TCR-expressing cells. Naive, central memory and regulatory TCRB repertoires appeared more similar among patients than healthy donors. At VDJ recombination sites, type 1 diabetes patients had fewer insertions and more deleted nucleotides.

CDR1 is SGHTA and CDR2 is FQGNSA in the germline V gene. The CDR3 length is 12 residues. Trimming removed 2 bases from V and 3 bases from J, with 5 bases in between. All of the isolated RNA was reverse transcribed, so expressed TCRB transcripts were sequenced. The method was immunoSEQ multiplex PCR; TCRdb's version includes in-frame clones alone and lacks a portion of them. The top ten clones hold about 1% of a sample with 300,000 to 400,000 clones, around 9.7% of them seen once. This clone showed up just a few times. Its antigen is unidentified. The sequence was obtained from a young man with type 1 diabetes. The chain employs TRBV7-2 and TRBJ2-7; D gene uncertain. The sequenced material came from central memory CD4+ T cells from blood. The CDR3 nucleotides are TGTGCCAGCAGCTTATTCAGCTACGAGCAGTACTTC. This encodes CASSLFSYEQYF.